A selection of T cell receptor beta chains follows, all from one sample in a study of neurological immune-mediated disorders. TCRdb processed the 5' RACE reads anew with MiXCR; each CDR3 protein has one entry. The repertoire holds about 48,000 distinct CDR3 sequences, with roughly a quarter as singletons. The sequencing sample was made of PBMCs. Source of these receptors: a woman between 70 and 85 years old in good health. CDR3s include the opening cysteine and the closing phenylalanine or tryptophan. Each record gives: D gene, clone size, V gene, J gene, CDR3 length, CDR3 DNA, CDR3 protein. The D gene is left open where the match is weak. A clone size is listed for some rows: how often the clone was seen (once, few, many), or a class if it is expanded.

>TRBD1|.|TRBV12-3/TRBV12-4|TRBJ2-7|15
TGTGCCAGCAGTTTATATCCGGGACAGCACTACGAGCAGTACTTC
CASSLYPGQHYEQYF
>.|.|TRBV4-2|TRBJ1-6|16
TGTGCCAGCAGCCAAGATTGGGGGCGTGAGGGCTCACCCCTCCACTTT
CASSQDWGREGSPLHF
>.|many|TRBV7-2|TRBJ2-3|12
TGTGCCAGCAGCTTAATCGCGGATACGCAGTATTTT
CASSLIADTQYF
>TRBD2|many|TRBV20-1|TRBJ2-1|20
TGCAGTGCTAGAGAGGCCCGACTAGCGGGAGGGCCGGGGTCCTACAATGAGCAGTTCTTC
CSAREARLAGGPGSYNEQFF
>TRBD1|many|TRBV24-1|TRBJ2-5|16
TGTGCCACCAGTGATTCGGTACAGGGGGCTGGAGAGACCCAGTACTTC
CATSDSVQGAGETQYF
>TRBD2|many|TRBV5-1|TRBJ2-1|15
TGCGCCAGCAGCTACGGGACTAGCGGCGGGGATGAGCAGTTCTTC
CASSYGTSGGDEQFF
>.|medium-sized|TRBV5-1|TRBJ2-3|12
TGCGCCAGCAGCTTAGTGGGGGACCCGCAGTATTTT
CASSLVGDPQYF
>.|.|TRBV7-9|TRBJ1-2|15
TGTGCCAGCAGCTTAGCGAGTAGTTCCGGAAGAGGCTACACCTTC
CASSLASSSGRGYTF
>TRBD1|.|TRBV12-3/TRBV12-4|TRBJ1-5|15
TGTGCCAGCAGTTTAGATTACAGGGGGAGCCAGCCCCAGCATTTT
CASSLDYRGSQPQHF
>.|many|TRBV12-3/TRBV12-4|TRBJ1-1|13
TGTGCCAGCACCTTTACACCCAACACTGAAGCTTTCTTT
CASTFTPNTEAFF
>.|few|TRBV18|TRBJ1-2|12
TGTGCCAGCTCCGAAGGCAGGGTTGGCTACACCTTC
CASSEGRVGYTF
>.|.|TRBV5-4|TRBJ1-1|13
TGTGCCAGCAGCTTTAATACGAGGGGGGAAGCTTTCTTT
CASSFNTRGEAFF
>TRBD1|many|TRBV20-1|TRBJ2-3|15
TGCAGTGCTAGGGACAGGACAGGGGGCACAGATACGCAGTATTTT
CSARDRTGGTDTQYF
>TRBD1|.|TRBV7-3|TRBJ2-3|18
TGTGCCAGCAGCTTAGGACTTACCGGGACAGGGGTCACAGATACGCAGTATTTT
CASSLGLTGTGVTDTQYF
>.|.|TRBV7-3|TRBJ2-5|18
TGTGCCAGCAGCTTAACGTCTAAAGTCGATGGGATCCAAGAGACCCAGTACTTC
CASSLTSKVDGIQETQYF
>.|.|TRBV4-3|TRBJ1-2|17
TGCGCCAGCAGCCAAAGAGCCAGCGGCGCCCCTAACTATGGCTACACCTTC
CASSQRASGAPNYGYTF
>TRBD1|.|TRBV12-3/TRBV12-4|TRBJ1-2|13
TGTGCCAGCAGTTGGCAAGGGGGCGCTGGCTACACCTTC
CASSWQGGAGYTF
>TRBD1|.|TRBV6-2/TRBV6-3|TRBJ2-4|16
TGTGCCAGCAGGTCGGGGCTTACAGGGGGCCGGAACATTCAGTACTTC
CASRSGLTGGRNIQYF
>.|many|TRBV20-1|TRBJ2-5|14
TGCAGTGCTAGAGGGAGTTGGCGGGATGAGACCCAGTACTTC
CSARGSWRDETQYF
>.|.|TRBV20-1|TRBJ2-3|15
TGCAGTGCTTCCGGACGCCTCATTAGCACAGATACGCAGTATTTT
CSASGRLISTDTQYF
>.|many|TRBV28|TRBJ2-2|13
TGTGCCAGCAGTTTAATGGCGTTGACCGGGGAGCTTTTT
CASSLMALTGELF
>.|.|TRBV18|TRBJ1-1|15
TGTGCCAGCTCTTCCTCACAGGAAAGTTACACTGAAGCTTTCTTT
CASSSSQESYTEAFF
>.|.|TRBV6-2/TRBV6-3|TRBJ1-5|15
TGTGCCAGCAGTTACATAGGACTCCGCAATCAGCCCCAGCATTTT
CASSYIGLRNQPQHF
>.|many|TRBV15|TRBJ2-5|15
TGTGCCACCAGCAGTGCGTGGCCCGGGGAGGAGACCCAGTACTTC
CATSSAWPGEETQYF
>.|.|TRBV6-2/TRBV6-3|TRBJ2-5|13
TGTGCCAGCAGGTCCTTGGGGAGGGAGACCCAGTACTTC
CASRSLGRETQYF
>TRBD1|many|TRBV5-6|TRBJ2-1|14
TGTGCCAGCACCTTGGGACAGAACTACAATGAGCAGTTCTTC
CASTLGQNYNEQFF
>.|many|TRBV9|TRBJ1-2|16
TGTGCCAGCAGCGTCGGACCTCGTCCCTCCCTATATGGCTACACCTTC
CASSVGPRPSLYGYTF
>.|.|TRBV2|TRBJ2-7|13
TGTGCCTCGCGGGGAGCAGCCTCCTACGAGCAGTACTTC
CASRGAASYEQYF
>TRBD2|.|TRBV7-2|TRBJ2-7|15
TGTGCCAGCAGCCGACCCGGGACTACCCACTACGAGCAGTACTTC
CASSRPGTTHYEQYF
>.|many|TRBV11-2|TRBJ1-4|13
TGTGCCAGCAGCTTACAGGGGCATGAAAAACTGTTTTTT
CASSLQGHEKLFF
>.|many|TRBV5-1|TRBJ2-3|13
TGCGCCAGCAGCTTAGGGGGCACAGATACGCAGTATTTT
CASSLGGTDTQYF
>.|many|TRBV5-1|TRBJ2-7|15
TGCGCCAGCAGCTCGACTAGACTTCCGGGCGACGAGCAGTACTTC
CASSSTRLPGDEQYF
>.|many|TRBV29-1|TRBJ2-1|14
TGCAGCGTTGATCTTGGCGGGATGGTCTATGAGCAGTTCTTC
CSVDLGGMVYEQFF
>.|.|TRBV3-1|TRBJ2-2|20
TGTGCCAGCAGCCAGGCTTACCTGCTAGGCAGGAATGAAAACACCGGGGAGCTGTTTTTT
CASSQAYLLGRNENTGELFF
>TRBD1|many|TRBV9|TRBJ2-3|17
TGTGCCAGCAGCATAGCCGGGACAGGGGGCGTCACAGATACGCAGTATTTT
CASSIAGTGGVTDTQYF
>TRBD2|many|TRBV3-1|TRBJ2-1|17
TGTGCCAGCAGCCGACTAGCGGGAGGGGCGGGTACGAATGAGCAGTTCTTC
CASSRLAGGAGTNEQFF
>.|many|TRBV11-2|TRBJ2-7|13
TGTGCCAGCAGCTTAAGGACTATGCACGAGCAGTACTTC
CASSLRTMHEQYF
>.|many|TRBV20-1|TRBJ2-3|13
TGCAGTGCCCCACCCCCTGTACCAGATACGCAGTATTTT
CSAPPPVPDTQYF
>TRBD2|many|TRBV10-3|TRBJ2-1|12
TGTGCCATCAGGACTAGCTTCGATGAGCAGTTCTTC
CAIRTSFDEQFF
>.|.|TRBV10-3|TRBJ2-7|14
TGTGCCATCAGTGAGGCAGTTGAAGGCTACGAGCAGTACTTC
CAISEAVEGYEQYF
>.|many|TRBV12-3/TRBV12-4|TRBJ2-5|14
TGTGCCAGCAGTTTAGCGGGGCAGGCGAGGACCCAGTACTTC
CASSLAGQARTQYF